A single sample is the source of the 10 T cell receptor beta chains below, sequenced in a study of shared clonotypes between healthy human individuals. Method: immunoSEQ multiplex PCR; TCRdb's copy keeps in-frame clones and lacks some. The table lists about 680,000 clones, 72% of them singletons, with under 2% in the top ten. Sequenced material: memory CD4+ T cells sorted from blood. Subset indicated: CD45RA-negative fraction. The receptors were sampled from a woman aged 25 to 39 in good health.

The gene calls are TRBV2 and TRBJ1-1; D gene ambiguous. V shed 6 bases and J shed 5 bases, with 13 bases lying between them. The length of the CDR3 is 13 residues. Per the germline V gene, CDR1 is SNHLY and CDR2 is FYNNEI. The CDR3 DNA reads TGTGCCAGCAGGGGAGAAGGGCGGACTGAAGCTTTCTTT. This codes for CASRGEGRTEAFF.

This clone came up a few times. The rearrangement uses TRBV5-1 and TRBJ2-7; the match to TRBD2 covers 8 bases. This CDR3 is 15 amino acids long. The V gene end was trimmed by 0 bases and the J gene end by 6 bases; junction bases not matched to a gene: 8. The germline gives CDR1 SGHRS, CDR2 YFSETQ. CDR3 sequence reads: CASSLEPGTRGEQYF. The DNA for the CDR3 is TGCGCCAGCAGCTTGGAACCTGGGACTAGAGGCGAGCAGTACTTC.

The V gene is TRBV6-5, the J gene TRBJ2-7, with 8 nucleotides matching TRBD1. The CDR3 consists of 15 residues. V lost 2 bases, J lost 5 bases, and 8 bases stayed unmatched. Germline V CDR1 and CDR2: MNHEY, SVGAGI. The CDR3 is CASSYERQGSHEQYF. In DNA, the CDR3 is TGTGCCAGCAGTTACGAGCGACAGGGGTCACACGAGCAGTACTTC.

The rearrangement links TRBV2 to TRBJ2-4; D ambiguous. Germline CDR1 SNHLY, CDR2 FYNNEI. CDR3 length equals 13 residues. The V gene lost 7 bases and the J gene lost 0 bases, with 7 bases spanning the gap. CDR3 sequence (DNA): TGTGCCAGCATACCAATAGCCAAAAACATTCAGTACTTC. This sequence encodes CASIPIAKNIQYF. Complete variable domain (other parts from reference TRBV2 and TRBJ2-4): EPEVTQTPSHQVTQMGQEVILRCVPISNHLYFYWYRQILGQKVEFLVSFYNNEISEKSEIFDDQFSVERPDGSNFTLKIRSTKLEDSAMYFCASIPIAKNIQYFGAGTRLSVL.

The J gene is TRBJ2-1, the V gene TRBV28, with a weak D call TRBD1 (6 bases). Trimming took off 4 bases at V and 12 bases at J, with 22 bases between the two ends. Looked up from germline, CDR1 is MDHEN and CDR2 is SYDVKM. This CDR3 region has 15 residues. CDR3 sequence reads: CASSWLPRDTSGQFF. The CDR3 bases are TGTGCCAGCAGTTGGCTCCCCAGGGACACCTCTGGGCAGTTCTTC.

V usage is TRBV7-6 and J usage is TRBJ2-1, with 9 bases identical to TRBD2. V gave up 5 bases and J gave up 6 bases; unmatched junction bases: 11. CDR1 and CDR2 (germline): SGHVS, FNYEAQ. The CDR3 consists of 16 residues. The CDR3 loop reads CASSQIAGAVGNEQFF. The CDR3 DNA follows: TGTGCCAGCAGCCAAATAGCGGGAGCGGTCGGCAATGAGCAGTTCTTC.

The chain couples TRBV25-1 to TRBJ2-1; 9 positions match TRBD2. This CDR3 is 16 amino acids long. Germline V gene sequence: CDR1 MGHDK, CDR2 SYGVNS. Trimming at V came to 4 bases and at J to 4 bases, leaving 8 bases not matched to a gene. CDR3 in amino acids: CASSATTSGAYNEQFF. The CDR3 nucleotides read TGTGCCAGCAGTGCGACGACTAGCGGAGCTTACAATGAGCAGTTCTTC.

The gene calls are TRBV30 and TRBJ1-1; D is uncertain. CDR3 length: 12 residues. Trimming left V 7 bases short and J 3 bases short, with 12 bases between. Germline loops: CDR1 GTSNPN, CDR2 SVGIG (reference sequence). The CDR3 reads CASQADHTEAFF. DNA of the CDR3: TGTGCCTCCCAGGCTGATCACACTGAAGCTTTCTTT.

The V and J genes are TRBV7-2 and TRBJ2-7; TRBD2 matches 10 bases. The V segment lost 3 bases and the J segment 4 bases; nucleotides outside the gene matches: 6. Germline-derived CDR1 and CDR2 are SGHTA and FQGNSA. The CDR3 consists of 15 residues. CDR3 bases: TGTGCCAGCAGCTTTCGTCCTAGCGGGAGTTACGAGCAGTACTTC. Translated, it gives CASSFRPSGSYEQYF.

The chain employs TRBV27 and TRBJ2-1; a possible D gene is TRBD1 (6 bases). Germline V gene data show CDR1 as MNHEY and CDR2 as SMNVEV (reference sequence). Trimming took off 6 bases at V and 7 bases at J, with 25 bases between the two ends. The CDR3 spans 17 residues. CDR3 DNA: TGTGCCAGCAGGCCCCCCGGGTCAGGGGCTGATGTGAATGAGCAGTTCTTC. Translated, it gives CASRPPGSGADVNEQFF.